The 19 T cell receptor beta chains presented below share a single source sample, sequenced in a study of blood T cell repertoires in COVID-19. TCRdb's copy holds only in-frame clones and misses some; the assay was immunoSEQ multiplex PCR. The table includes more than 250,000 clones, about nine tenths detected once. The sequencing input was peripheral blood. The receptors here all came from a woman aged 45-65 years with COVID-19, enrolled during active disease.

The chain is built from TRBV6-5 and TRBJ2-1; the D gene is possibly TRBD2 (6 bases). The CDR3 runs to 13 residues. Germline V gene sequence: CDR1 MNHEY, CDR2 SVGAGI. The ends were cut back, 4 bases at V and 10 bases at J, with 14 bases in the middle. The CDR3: CASSSTGTLEQFF. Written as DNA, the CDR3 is TGTGCCAGCAGTTCAACTGGGACTTTGGAGCAGTTCTTC.

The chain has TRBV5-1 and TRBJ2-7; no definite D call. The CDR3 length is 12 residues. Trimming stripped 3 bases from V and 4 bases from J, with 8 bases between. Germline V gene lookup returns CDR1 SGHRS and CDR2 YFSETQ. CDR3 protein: CASSSTVYEQYF. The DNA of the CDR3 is TGCGCCAGCAGCTCGACTGTGTACGAGCAGTACTTC.

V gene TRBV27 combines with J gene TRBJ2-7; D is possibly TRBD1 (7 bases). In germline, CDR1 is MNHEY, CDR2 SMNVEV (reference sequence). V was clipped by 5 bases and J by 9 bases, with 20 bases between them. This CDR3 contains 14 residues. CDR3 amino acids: CASSAGQPGTGQYF. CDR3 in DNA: TGTGCCAGCAGTGCGGGACAGCCAGGGACCGGGCAGTACTTC.

CDR3 region: CASFLRDRRGYEQYF. CDR3 DNA sequence: TGTGCCAGTTTTCTCCGGGATCGGCGGGGCTACGAGCAGTACTTC. V gene TRBV19 combines with J gene TRBJ2-7; a possible D gene is TRBD2 (6 bases). Germline assignment: CDR1 LNHDA and CDR2 SQIVND (reference sequence). CDR3 length equals 15 residues. V was clipped by 8 bases and J by 3 bases, with 20 bases between them.

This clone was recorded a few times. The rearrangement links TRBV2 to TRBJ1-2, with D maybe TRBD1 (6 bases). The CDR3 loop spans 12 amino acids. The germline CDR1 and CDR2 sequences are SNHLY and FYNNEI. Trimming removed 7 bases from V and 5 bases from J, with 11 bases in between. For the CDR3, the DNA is TGTGCCAGCACTCAGGGGCAGTATGGCTACACCTTC. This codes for CASTQGQYGYTF.

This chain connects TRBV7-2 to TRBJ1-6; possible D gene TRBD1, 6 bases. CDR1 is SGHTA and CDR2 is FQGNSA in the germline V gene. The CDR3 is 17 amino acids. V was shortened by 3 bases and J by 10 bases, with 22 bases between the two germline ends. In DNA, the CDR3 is TGTGCCAGCAGCTTCTCAGCCCGACCTCAGGGGCGCTCACCCCTCCACTTT. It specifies CASSFSARPQGRSPLHF.

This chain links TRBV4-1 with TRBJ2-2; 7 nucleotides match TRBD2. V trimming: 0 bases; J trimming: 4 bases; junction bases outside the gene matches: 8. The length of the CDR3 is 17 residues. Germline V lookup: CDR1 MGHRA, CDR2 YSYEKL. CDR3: CASSQDRGLGATGELFF. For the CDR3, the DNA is TGCGCCAGCAGCCAAGATAGAGGACTAGGGGCCACCGGGGAGCTGTTTTTT.

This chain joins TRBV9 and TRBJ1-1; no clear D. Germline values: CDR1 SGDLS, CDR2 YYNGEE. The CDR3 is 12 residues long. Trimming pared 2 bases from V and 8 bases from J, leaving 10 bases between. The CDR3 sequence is CASSVSIGEAFF. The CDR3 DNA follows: TGTGCCAGCAGCGTGTCCATCGGGGAAGCTTTCTTT.

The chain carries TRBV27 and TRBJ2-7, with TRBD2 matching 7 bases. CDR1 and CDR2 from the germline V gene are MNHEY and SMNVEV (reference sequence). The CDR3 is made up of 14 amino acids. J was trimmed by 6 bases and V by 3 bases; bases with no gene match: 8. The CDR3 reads CASSFRGGPFEQYF. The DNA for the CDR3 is TGTGCCAGCAGTTTTCGGGGAGGGCCGTTCGAGCAGTACTTC.

The CDR3 sequence is CAISEQGYNEQFF. The DNA for the CDR3 is TGTGCCATCAGTGAACAGGGATACAATGAGCAGTTCTTC. This chain connects TRBV10-3 to TRBJ2-1, with a weak D call TRBD1 (6 bases). Trimming shortened V by 3 bases and J by 4 bases, and 7 bases separated the two germline ends. There are 13 residues in the CDR3. The germline V gene has CDR1 ENHRY and CDR2 SYGVKD.

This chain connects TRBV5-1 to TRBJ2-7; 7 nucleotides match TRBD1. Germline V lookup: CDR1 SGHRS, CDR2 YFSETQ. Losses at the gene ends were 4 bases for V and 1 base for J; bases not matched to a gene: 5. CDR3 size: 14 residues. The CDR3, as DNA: TGCGCCAGCAGCCACGGGACAGCTTCCTACGAGCAGTACTTC. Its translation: CASSHGTASYEQYF.

The CDR3, as DNA: TGCGCCAGCAGCTTGAGCTACGAGCAGTACTTC. Protein sequence: CASSLSYEQYF. The chain recombines TRBV10-2 with TRBJ2-7; D remains unclear. CDR3 length equals 11 residues. The V gene's germline CDR1 is WSHSY and CDR2 SAAADI. V dropped 6 bases and J dropped 3 bases, with 6 bases sitting between them.

The CDR3 region has the DNA TGTGCCAACGGAGGGGACAGGGGGCACGAGCAGTACTTC. Its translation is CANGGDRGHEQYF. The chain uses TRBV2 and TRBJ2-7, with 12 bases identical to TRBD1. V shed 10 bases and J 5 bases; nucleotides not matched to a gene: 6. Germline V gene data show CDR1 as SNHLY and CDR2 as FYNNEI. The CDR3 spans 13 residues.

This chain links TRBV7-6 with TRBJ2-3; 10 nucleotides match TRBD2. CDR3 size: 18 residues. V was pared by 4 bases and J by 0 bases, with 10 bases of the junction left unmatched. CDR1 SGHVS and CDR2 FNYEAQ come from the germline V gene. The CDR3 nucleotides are TGTGCCAGCAGCTCGATCCCGGGACTAGCGACTAGCACAGATACGCAGTATTTT. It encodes CASSSIPGLATSTDTQYF.

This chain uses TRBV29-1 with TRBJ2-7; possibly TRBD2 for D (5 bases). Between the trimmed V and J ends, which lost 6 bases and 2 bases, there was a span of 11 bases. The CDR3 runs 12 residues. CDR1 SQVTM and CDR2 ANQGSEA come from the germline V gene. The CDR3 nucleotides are TGCAGCGTAAGCCGGGATACCTACGAGCAGTACTTC. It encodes CSVSRDTYEQYF.

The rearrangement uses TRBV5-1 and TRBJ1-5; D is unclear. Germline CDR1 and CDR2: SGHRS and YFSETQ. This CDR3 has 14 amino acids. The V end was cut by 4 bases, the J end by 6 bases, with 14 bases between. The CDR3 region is CASSIDGSGQPQHF. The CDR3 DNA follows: TGCGCCAGCAGCATAGACGGGTCGGGTCAGCCCCAGCATTTT. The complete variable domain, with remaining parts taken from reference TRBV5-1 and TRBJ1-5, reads KAGVTQTPRYLIKTRGQQVTLSCSPISGHRSVSWYQQTPGQGLQFLFEYFSETQRNKGNFPGRFSGRQFSNSRSEMNVSTLELGDSALYLCASSIDGSGQPQHFGDGTRLSIL.

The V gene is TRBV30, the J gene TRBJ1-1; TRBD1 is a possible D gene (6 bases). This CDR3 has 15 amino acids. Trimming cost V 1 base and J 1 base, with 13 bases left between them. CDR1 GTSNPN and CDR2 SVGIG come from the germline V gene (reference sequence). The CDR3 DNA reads TGTGCCTGGAGTGAAATGACAGGAAGGAACACTGAAGCTTTCTTT. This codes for CAWSEMTGRNTEAFF. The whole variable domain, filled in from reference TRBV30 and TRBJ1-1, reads SQTIHQWPATLVQPVGSPLSLECTVEGTSNPNLYWYRQAAGRGLQLLFYSVGIGQISSEVPQNLSASRPQDRQFILSSKKLLLSDSGFYLCAWSEMTGRNTEAFFGQGTRLTVV.

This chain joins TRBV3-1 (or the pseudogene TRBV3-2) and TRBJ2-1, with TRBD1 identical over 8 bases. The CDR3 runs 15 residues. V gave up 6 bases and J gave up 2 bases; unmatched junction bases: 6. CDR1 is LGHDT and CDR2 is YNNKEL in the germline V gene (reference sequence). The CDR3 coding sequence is TGTGCCAGCAGTGACGGACAGGGTGCCTACAATGAGCAGTTCTTC. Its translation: CASSDGQGAYNEQFF.

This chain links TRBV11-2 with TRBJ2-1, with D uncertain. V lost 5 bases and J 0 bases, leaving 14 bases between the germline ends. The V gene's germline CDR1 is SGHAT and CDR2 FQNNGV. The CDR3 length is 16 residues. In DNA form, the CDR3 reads TGTGCCAGCAGCCCTTGGGCCGGCAGCTCCTACAATGAGCAGTTCTTC. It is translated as CASSPWAGSSYNEQFF.